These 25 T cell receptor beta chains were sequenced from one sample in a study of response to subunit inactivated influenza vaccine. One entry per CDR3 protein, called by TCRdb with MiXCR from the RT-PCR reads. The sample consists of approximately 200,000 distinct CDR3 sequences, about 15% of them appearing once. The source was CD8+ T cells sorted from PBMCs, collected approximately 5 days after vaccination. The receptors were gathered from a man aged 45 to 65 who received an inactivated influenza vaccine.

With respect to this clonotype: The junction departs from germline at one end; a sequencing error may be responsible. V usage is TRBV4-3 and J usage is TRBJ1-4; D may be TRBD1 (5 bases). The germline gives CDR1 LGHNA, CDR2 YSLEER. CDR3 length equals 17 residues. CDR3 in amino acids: CVSSQEGLALLNEKLFF. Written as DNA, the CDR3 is TGCGTCAGCAGCCAAGAGGGGTTGGCCCTTTTGAATGAAAAACTGTTTTTT.

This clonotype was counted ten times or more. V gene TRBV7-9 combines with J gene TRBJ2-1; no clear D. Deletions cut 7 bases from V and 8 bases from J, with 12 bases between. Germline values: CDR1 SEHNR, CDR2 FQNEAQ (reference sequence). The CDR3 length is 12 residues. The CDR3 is CASTVRLDEQFF. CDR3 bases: TGTGCCAGCACAGTTCGGTTGGATGAGCAGTTCTTC.

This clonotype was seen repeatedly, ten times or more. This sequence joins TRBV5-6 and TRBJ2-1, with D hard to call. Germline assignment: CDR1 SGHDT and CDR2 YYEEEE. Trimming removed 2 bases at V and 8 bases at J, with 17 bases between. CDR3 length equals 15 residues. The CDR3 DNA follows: TGTGCCAGCAGCTTTGGCTTGGCGAACCGTTATGAGCAGTTCTTC. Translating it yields CASSFGLANRYEQFF.

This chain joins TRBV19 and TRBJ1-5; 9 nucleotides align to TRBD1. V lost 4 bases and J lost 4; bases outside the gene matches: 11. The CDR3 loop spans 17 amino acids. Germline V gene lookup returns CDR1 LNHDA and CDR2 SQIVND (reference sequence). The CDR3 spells CASSSPHRGPDNQPQHF. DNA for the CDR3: TGTGCCAGTAGTAGCCCACACAGGGGGCCCGATAATCAGCCCCAGCATTTT.

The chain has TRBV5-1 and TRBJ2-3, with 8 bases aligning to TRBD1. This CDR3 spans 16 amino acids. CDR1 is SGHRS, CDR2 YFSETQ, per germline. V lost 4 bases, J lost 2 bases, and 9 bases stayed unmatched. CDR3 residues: CASSGGQGRATDTQYF. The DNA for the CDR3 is TGCGCCAGCAGCGGAGGACAGGGCAGGGCCACAGATACGCAGTATTTT.

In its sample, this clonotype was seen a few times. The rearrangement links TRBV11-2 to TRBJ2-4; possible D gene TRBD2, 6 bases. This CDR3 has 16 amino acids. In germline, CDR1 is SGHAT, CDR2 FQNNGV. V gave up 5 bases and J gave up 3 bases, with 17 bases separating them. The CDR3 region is CASSERTGGGKNIQYF. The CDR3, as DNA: TGTGCCAGCAGCGAAAGGACCGGGGGAGGCAAAAACATTCAGTACTTC.

CDR3 DNA: TGTGCCTGGAGTGTAGGGGACTACCTTTACAATGAGCAGTTCTTC. This translates into CAWSVGDYLYNEQFF. The chain employs TRBV30 and TRBJ2-1; TRBD2 matches 7 bases. This CDR3 comprises 15 residues. V gave up 0 bases and J gave up 4 bases; unmatched junction bases: 6. In germline, CDR1 is GTSNPN, CDR2 SVGIG (reference sequence).

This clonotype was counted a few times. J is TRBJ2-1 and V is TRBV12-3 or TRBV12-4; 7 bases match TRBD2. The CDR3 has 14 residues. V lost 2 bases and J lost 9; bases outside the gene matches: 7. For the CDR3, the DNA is TGTGCCAGCAGTTTATCGGGAGGATACGTTGAGCAGTTCTTC. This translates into CASSLSGGYVEQFF.

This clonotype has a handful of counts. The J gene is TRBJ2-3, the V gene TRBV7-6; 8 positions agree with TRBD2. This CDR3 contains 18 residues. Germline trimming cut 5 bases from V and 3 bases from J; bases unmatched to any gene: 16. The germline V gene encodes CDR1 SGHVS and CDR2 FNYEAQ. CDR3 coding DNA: TGTGCCAGCAGCCCCTGGGGGACGAGCGGGGGTTTTACAGATACGCAGTATTTT. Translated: CASSPWGTSGGFTDTQYF.

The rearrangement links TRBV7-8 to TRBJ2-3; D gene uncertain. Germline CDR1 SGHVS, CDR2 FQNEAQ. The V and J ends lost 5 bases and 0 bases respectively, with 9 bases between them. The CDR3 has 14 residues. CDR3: CASSPTESTDTQYF. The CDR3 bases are TGTGCCAGCAGCCCCACGGAAAGCACAGATACGCAGTATTTT.

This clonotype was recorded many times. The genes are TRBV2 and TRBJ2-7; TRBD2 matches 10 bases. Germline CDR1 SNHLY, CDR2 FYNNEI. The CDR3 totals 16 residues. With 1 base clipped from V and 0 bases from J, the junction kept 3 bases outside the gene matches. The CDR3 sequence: CASSEVSGGLSYEQYF. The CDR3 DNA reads TGTGCCAGCAGTGAAGTTAGCGGGGGGCTCTCCTACGAGCAGTACTTC.

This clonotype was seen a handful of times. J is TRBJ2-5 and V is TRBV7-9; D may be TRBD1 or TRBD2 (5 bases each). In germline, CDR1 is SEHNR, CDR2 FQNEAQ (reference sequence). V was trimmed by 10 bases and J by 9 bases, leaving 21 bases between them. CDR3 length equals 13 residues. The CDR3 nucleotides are TGTGCCATCTCCGGGACCGGGCTGGTGTCCCAGTACTTC. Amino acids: CAISGTGLVSQYF.

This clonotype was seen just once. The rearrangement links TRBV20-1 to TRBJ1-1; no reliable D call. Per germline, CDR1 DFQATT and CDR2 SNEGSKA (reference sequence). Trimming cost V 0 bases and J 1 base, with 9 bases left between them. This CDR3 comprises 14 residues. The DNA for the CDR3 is TGCAGTGCTAGAGATTGGACGGCGAACACTGAAGCTTTCTTT. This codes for CSARDWTANTEAFF.

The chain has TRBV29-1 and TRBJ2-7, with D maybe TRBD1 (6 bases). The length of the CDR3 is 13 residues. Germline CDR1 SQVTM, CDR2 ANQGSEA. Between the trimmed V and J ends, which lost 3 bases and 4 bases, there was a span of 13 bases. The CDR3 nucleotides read TGCAGCGTTGAGCAACAGGGAGTGTACGAGCAGTACTTC. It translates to CSVEQQGVYEQYF.

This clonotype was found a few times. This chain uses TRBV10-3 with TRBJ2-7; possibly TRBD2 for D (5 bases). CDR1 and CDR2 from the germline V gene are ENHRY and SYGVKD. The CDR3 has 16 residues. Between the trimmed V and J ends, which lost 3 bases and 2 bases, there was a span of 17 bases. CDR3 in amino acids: CAISETSSPQAYEQYF. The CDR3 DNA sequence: TGTGCCATCAGTGAAACTAGTAGTCCCCAGGCCTACGAGCAGTACTTC.

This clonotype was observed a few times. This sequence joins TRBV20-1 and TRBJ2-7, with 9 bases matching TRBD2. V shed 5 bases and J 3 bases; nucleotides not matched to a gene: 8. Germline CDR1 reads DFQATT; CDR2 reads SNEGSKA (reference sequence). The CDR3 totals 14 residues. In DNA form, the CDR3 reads TGCAGTGCTGCCTCGACTAGCGGAATCTACGAGCAGTACTTC. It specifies CSAASTSGIYEQYF.

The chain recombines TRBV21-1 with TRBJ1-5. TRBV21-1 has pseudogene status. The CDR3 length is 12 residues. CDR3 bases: TGTGCCAGCAGCCCGGTTTTCGAGCCCCAGCATTTT. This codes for CASSPVFEPQHF.

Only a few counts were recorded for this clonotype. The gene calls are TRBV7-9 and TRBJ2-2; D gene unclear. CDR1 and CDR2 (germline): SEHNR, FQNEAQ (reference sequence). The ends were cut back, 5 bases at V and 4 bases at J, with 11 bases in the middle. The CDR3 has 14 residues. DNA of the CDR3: TGTGCCAGCAGCCCCCTCGTTCGCACCGGGGAGCTGTTTTTT. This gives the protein CASSPLVRTGELFF.

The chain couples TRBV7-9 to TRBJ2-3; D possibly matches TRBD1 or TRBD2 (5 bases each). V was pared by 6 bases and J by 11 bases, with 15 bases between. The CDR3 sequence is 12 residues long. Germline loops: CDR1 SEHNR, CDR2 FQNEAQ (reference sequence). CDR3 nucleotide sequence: TGTGCCAGCAGACCTATCATGGGGGAGCAGTATTTT. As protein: CASRPIMGEQYF.

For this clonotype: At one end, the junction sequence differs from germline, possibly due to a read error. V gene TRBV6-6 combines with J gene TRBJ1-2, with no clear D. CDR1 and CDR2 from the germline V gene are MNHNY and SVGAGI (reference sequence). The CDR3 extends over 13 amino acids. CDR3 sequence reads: CANSRSLNYGYTF. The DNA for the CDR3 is TGTGCCAACAGTCGCAGTCTTAACTATGGCTACACCTTC.

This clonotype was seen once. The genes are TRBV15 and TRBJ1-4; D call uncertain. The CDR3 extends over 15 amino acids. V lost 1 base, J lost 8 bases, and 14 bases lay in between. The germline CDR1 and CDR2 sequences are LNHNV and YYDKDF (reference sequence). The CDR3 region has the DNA TGTGCCACCAGCAGAGTGGTAGGGCAGAAGGAAAAACTGTTTTTT. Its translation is CATSRVVGQKEKLFF.

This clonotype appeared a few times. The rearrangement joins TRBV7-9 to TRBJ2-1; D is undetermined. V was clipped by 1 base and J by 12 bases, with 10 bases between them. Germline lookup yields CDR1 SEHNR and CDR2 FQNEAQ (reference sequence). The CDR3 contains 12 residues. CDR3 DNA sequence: TGTGCCAGCAGCTTAGATTGGTCGGGGCAGTTCTTC. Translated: CASSLDWSGQFF.

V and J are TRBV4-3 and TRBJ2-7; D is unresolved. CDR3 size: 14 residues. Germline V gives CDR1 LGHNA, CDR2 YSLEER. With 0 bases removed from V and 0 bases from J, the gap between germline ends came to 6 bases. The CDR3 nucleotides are TGCGCCAGCAGCCAAGAACTCGGCTCCTACGAGCAGTACTTC. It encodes CASSQELGSYEQYF.

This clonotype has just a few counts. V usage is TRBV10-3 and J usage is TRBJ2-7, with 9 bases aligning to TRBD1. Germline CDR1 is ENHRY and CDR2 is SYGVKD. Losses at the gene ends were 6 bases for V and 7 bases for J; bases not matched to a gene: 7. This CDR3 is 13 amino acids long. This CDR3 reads CAIRDRGVREQYF. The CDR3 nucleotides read TGTGCCATCAGGGACAGGGGAGTTAGGGAGCAGTACTTC.

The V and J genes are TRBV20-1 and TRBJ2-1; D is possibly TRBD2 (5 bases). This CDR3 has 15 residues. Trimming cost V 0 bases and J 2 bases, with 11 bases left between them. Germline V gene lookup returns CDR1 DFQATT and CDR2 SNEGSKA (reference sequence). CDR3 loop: CSARDTAGPYNEQFF. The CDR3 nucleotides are TGCAGTGCTAGAGATACCGCGGGCCCCTACAATGAGCAGTTCTTC.